This T cell receptor beta chain was sequenced in a study of T cell responses to AZD1222 COVID-19 vaccine (dated by TCRdb to about 2021). For the study in its entirety: A total of 230 to 250 trial participants underwent TCR sequencing, of whom about 210 had received two doses of AZD1222 and about 25 had received two doses of the MenACWY control vaccine. Trial participants were enrolled by age into 18-55, 56-69 and 70-plus year subgroups, with roughly 150, 30 and 60 TCR-sequenced participants respectively.

What this sample's time point label stands for: about 28 days (+/-7) after the second vaccine dose. Because spike-specific TCR depth and breadth did not differ between the two schedules, AZD1222 recipients who got a second dose at roughly 4 weeks were pooled with those who got a second dose at roughly 12 weeks. Samples from vaccinated people were obtained from the UK trials COV001 and COV002, which included a single-blind randomized controlled phase 2/3 trial of AZD1222 (ChAdOx1 nCoV-19) in healthy adults. For TCRbeta chain sequencing, PBMC samples were collected from trial participants at day 0 and at day 28 after the second dose. Note on this clone: It lacks a known antigen. No qualities accompany the bases; no much larger clone lies one base away.

The CDR3 regions of human TCRbeta chains were analyzed by immunosequencing. The authors' analysis ran thus. TCRs in the repertoires were compared against a reference library of SARS-CoV-2-specific TCRs that had been generated with the MIRA antigen-specificity platform. Breadth was defined as the fraction of unique TCRs that were SARS-CoV-2-associated. Depth was defined as the fraction of total T cells that were SARS-CoV-2-associated. Using the MIRA data, every spike-specific TCR was mapped to the spike region that the TCR reacted to and assigned to either a CD4 or a CD8 class. Log10-transformed breadth and depth values were compared by one-way ANOVA with Sidak's multiple comparisons tests. What TCRdb holds here is the immuneACCESS table cut down to in-frame rearrangements. Part of the clones is not present; checked against another copy, under half of the missing clones reflect an unresolved V gene, and the others are unexplained. From that table come the V and J calls and clone size; the DNA was used to work out D and trimming. This sample is represented by 70,000 to 95,000 clones; approximately 90% of them were singletons. The ten top clones hold around 8% of the sample.

Results the study describes overall, beyond this receptor: Because no samples from the day 14 peak response were available, repertoires could be characterized only after the peak T cell response. The whole spike protein was spanned by vaccine-associated CD4 TCRs, and dominant responses were seen in regions 160-218 and 743-854. Only six AZD1222 recipients were SARS-CoV-2 seropositive at baseline, limiting conclusions about previously exposed vaccinees. The 56-69-year group was small, and its depth increase did not reach significance, likely because of low power. Spike-specific TCR breadth and depth rose significantly after two AZD1222 doses compared with day 0 and with MenACWY recipients. Nearly half of unique spike-specific TCRs reportedly recognized epitopes outside regions mutated in the B.1.351 and B.1.1.7 variants. Participants were mostly white British, with more females than males. The authors suggested clonal diversity may have been underestimated.

This TCR was recovered from an adult who received the AZD1222 COVID-19 vaccine. Material: peripheral blood, obtained 28 days after the second AZD1222 dose.

The nucleotide sequence is TGTGCCACCAGTGATTTAGACAGTCATGCCGGGGAGCTGTTTTTT. It encodes CATSDLDSHAGELFF. The chain uses TRBV24-1 and TRBJ2-2; the D segment could be TRBD1, given 5 matching bases. The germline V gene supplies CDR1 KGHDR and CDR2 SFDVKD. V is clipped by 1 base and J by 6 bases, and the sequence between their germline boundaries is 11 bases long. From the cysteine through the phenylalanine, the CDR3 covers 15 amino acids. Just the 45-base CDR3 DNA is kept, in frame starting at base 1.